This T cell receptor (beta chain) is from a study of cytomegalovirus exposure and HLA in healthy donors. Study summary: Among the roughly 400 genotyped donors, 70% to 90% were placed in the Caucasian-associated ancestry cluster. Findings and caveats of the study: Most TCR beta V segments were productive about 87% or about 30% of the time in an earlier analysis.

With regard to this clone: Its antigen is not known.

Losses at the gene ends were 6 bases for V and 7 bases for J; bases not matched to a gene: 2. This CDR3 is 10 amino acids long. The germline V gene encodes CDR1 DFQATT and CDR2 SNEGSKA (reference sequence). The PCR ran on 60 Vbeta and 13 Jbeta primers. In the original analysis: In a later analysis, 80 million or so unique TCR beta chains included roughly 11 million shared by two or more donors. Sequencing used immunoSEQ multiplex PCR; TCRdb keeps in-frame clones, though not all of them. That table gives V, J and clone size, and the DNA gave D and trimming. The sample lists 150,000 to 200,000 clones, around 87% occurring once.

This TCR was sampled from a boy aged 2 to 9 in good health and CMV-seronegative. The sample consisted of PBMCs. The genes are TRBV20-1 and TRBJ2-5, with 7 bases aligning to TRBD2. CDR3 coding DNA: TGCAGTGCCCGCGGGGGGACCCAGTACTTC. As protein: CSARGGTQYF.